This T cell receptor (beta chain) was sequenced during a study of CD8 T cells in Susac syndrome. Study-wide background: The Susac syndrome patients were therapy-naive, on corticosteroids, or on intravenous immunoglobulin alone at blood draw. Study observations and caveats: When the CD4+ T cell repertoires of patients with Susac syndrome were examined, they did not show any clonal expansion.

The CDR3 is 14 residues long. Germline-derived CDR1 and CDR2 are DFQATT and SNEGSKA (reference sequence). Trimming removed 4 bases at V and 2 bases at J, with 14 bases between. CD8+ and CD4+ T cells taken from blood had their TCR beta sequenced. As concerns this clonotype: Its antigen is still unknown.

With random hexamers, roughly 0.5 to 1 ug RNA was reverse transcribed. With immunoSEQ multiplex PCR, TCR beta CDR3 was amplified across 54 Vbeta and 13 Jbeta. From the immunoSEQ multiplex PCR reads, TCRdb called clonotypes with MiXCR, one entry per CDR3 protein. The data show 210,000 or so distinct CDR3 sequences, with 94% seen just once and about 0.14% held by the top ten. The receptor comes from a human donor with Susac syndrome. The source material was CD4+ T cells from PBMCs. V and J are TRBV20-1 and TRBJ1-2; tentatively, D is TRBD1 (6 bases). DNA of the CDR3: TGCAGTGCTATCTCTAGGGGGGCCAACTATGGCTACACCTTC. Amino acids: CSAISRGANYGYTF.